The 27 T cell receptor beta chains given below trace back to one sample, sequenced in a study of CD8 T cells in Susac syndrome. RNA totalling roughly 0.45 to 1 ug underwent reverse transcription with random hexamers. TCRdb analysed the immunoSEQ multiplex PCR reads with MiXCR anew, one entry per CDR3 protein. The sample has 150,000 or so distinct CDR3 sequences, 90% to 97% seen once. Sequencing was performed on CD4+ T cells from PBMCs. The receptor source for this set is a human donor with Susac syndrome.

The chain has TRBV28 and TRBJ2-5, with 12 nucleotides matching TRBD2. The CDR3 runs to 17 residues. V shed 5 bases and J 4 bases; nucleotides not matched to a gene: 11. Germline V gene data show CDR1 as MDHEN and CDR2 as SYDVKM. The CDR3 region has the DNA TGTGCCAGCAGTCCTTCTAGCGGGAGGGCCGGATCAGAGACCCAGTACTTC. Translation: CASSPSSGRAGSETQYF. The complete variable domain, with remaining parts taken from reference TRBV28 and TRBJ2-5, reads DVKVTQSSRYLVKRTGEKVFLECVQDMDHENMFWYRQDPGLGLRLIYFSYDVKMKEKGDIPEGYSVSREKKERFSLILESASTNQTSMYLCASSPSSGRAGSETQYFGPGTRLLVL.

The DNA of the CDR3 is TGTGCCTGGAGTGTCGGGACTGCAGAGGGGCAGCCCCAGCATTTT. It yields the protein CAWSVGTAEGQPQHF. The rearrangement joins TRBV30 to TRBJ1-5, with D maybe TRBD1 (5 bases). Germline V lookup: CDR1 GTSNPN, CDR2 SVGIG (reference sequence). Trimming shortened V by 0 bases and J by 7 bases, and 16 bases separated the two germline ends. There are 15 residues in the CDR3.

The chain uses TRBV28 and TRBJ1-1; possibly TRBD1 for D (6 bases). V shed 2 bases and J shed 4 bases, with 11 bases lying between them. There are 14 residues in the CDR3. The germline V gene encodes CDR1 MDHEN and CDR2 SYDVKM. The CDR3 nucleotides read TGTGCCAGCAGTTTAGCCGGACAGCTCACTGAAGCTTTCTTT. This gives the protein CASSLAGQLTEAFF.

This chain links TRBV7-8 with TRBJ2-5, with unresolved D. Germline lookup yields CDR1 SGHVS and CDR2 FQNEAQ. The CDR3 is 12 residues long. Trimming cost V 5 bases and J 1 base, with 5 bases left between them. The CDR3 coding sequence is TGTGCCAGCAGCCGGCCCCAAGAGACCCAGTACTTC. Its translation is CASSRPQETQYF.

J is TRBJ2-6 and V is TRBV7-3; D is uncertain. Germline loops: CDR1 SGHTA, CDR2 FQGTGA. There are 15 residues in the CDR3. The V gene lost 3 bases and the J gene lost 1 base, with 7 bases spanning the gap. CDR3 bases: TGTGCCAGCAGCTTGGATAGGTCTGGGGCCAACGTCCTGACTTTC. Protein sequence: CASSLDRSGANVLTF.

The rearrangement links TRBV4-3 to TRBJ2-3; D might be TRBD1 (5 bases). Germline V CDR1 and CDR2: LGHNA, YSLEER. The CDR3 is made up of 13 amino acids. With 1 base removed from V and 5 bases from J, the gap between germline ends came to 7 bases. In DNA form, the CDR3 reads TGCGCCAGCAGCCAAGGACAGCTAGATACGCAGTATTTT. Its protein product is CASSQGQLDTQYF.

This sequence joins TRBV30 and TRBJ1-3; D is unclear. The CDR3 loop spans 12 amino acids. Germline V gives CDR1 GTSNPN, CDR2 SVGIG (reference sequence). Trimming took off 4 bases at V and 9 bases at J, with 13 bases between the two ends. DNA of the CDR3: TGTGCCTGGACATGGGGAAGTGCCACCATATATTTT. It codes for CAWTWGSATIYF.

The CDR3 here is CSALNRGTANNEQFF. DNA for the CDR3: TGCAGTGCCCTTAACCGCGGGACAGCAAACAATGAGCAGTTCTTC. This sequence joins TRBV20-1 and TRBJ2-1; possible D gene TRBD1, 7 bases. V was cut by 6 bases and J by 5 bases, with 20 bases left in between. Per the germline V gene, CDR1 is DFQATT and CDR2 is SNEGSKA (reference sequence). The CDR3 sequence is 15 residues long.

The rearrangement joins TRBV20-1 to TRBJ2-7; D may be TRBD2 (6 bases). The V end was cut by 1 base, the J end by 0 bases, with 16 bases between. The CDR3 has 16 residues. Germline V gives CDR1 DFQATT, CDR2 SNEGSKA (reference sequence). CDR3 coding DNA: TGCAGTGCTAGAGTTCCCGGGACTTTCAGCTCCTACGAGCAGTACGTC. This codes for CSARVPGTFSSYEQYV.

V gene TRBV20-1 combines with J gene TRBJ2-7; TRBD2 might be the D (5 bases). Per the germline V gene, CDR1 is DFQATT and CDR2 is SNEGSKA (reference sequence). V gave up 0 bases and J gave up 2 bases, with 14 bases separating them. The CDR3 loop spans 15 amino acids. The CDR3 loop is CSARDHGKGPYEQYF. In DNA form, the CDR3 reads TGCAGTGCTAGAGACCACGGGAAAGGCCCCTACGAGCAGTACTTC.

The genes are TRBV7-8 and TRBJ2-1; D remains ambiguous. The length of the CDR3 is 16 residues. V gave up 3 bases and J gave up 6 bases, with 18 bases separating them. The germline V gene encodes CDR1 SGHVS and CDR2 FQNEAQ. The CDR3, as DNA: TGTGCCAGCAGCTTCCAACATACCAAATCGGGCAATGAGCAGTTCTTC. It specifies CASSFQHTKSGNEQFF.

The CDR3: CASSVEGGSTRGNQPQHF. CDR3 sequence (DNA): TGTGCCAGCAGCGTAGAGGGGGGCAGTACTAGAGGCAATCAGCCCCAGCATTTT. The chain employs TRBV9 and TRBJ1-5; a possible D gene is TRBD1 (6 bases). This CDR3 comprises 18 residues. Germline CDR1 reads SGDLS; CDR2 reads YYNGEE. With 0 bases removed from V and 2 bases from J, the gap between germline ends came to 18 bases.

V usage is TRBV7-9 and J usage is TRBJ2-1; tentative D call: TRBD2 (6 bases). This CDR3 is built from 18 residues. CDR1 and CDR2 (germline): SEHNR, FQNEAQ (reference sequence). Between the trimmed V and J ends, which lost 2 bases and 5 bases, there was a span of 22 bases. The CDR3 protein is CASSLPAWGPRRDNEQFF. DNA for the CDR3: TGTGCCAGCAGCTTACCTGCCTGGGGCCCGCGGAGGGACAATGAGCAGTTCTTC.

V and J are TRBV4-3 and TRBJ1-2, with no clear D. Looked up from germline, CDR1 is LGHNA and CDR2 is YSLEER. V lost 0 bases and J 0 bases, leaving 8 bases between the germline ends. The length of the CDR3 is 15 residues. In nucleotides, the CDR3 is TGCGCCAGCAGCCAAGAAATTGGATCTAACTATGGCTACACCTTC. Translating it yields CASSQEIGSNYGYTF.

The chain combines TRBV12-3 or TRBV12-4 with TRBJ1-2; no firm D call. V was trimmed by 3 bases and J by 8 bases, leaving 16 bases between them. The CDR3 sequence is 14 residues long. The CDR3 reads CASSLPPSTRGYTF. The CDR3 DNA reads as TGTGCCAGCAGTTTGCCGCCTTCCACGAGGGGCTACACCTTC.

The chain employs TRBV6-5 and TRBJ2-5; TRBD2 matches at 12 bases. This CDR3 is 17 amino acids long. The germline gives CDR1 MNHEY, CDR2 SVGAGI. V trimming: 4 bases; J trimming: 5 bases; junction bases outside the gene matches: 11. Written as DNA, the CDR3 is TGTGCCAGCAGTTCCCACGACGGCCTAGCGGGAGGGGAGACCCAGTACTTC. Residues: CASSSHDGLAGGETQYF.

V and J are TRBV29-1 and TRBJ2-3, with a tentative D call TRBD2 (5 bases). This CDR3 spans 17 amino acids. The germline V gene has CDR1 SQVTM and CDR2 ANQGSEA. Trimming took off 0 bases at V and 1 base at J, with 17 bases between the two ends. The CDR3 reads CSVEDIVRAGGTDTQYF. Here the CDR3 DNA reads TGCAGCGTTGAAGACATCGTCCGTGCCGGGGGCACAGATACGCAGTATTTT.

CDR3 sequence (DNA): TGCGCCACCTGGCCCGGGGAGGGCGAGCAGTACTTC. Protein sequence: CATWPGEGEQYF. V and J are TRBV10-2 and TRBJ2-7; 7 bases fit TRBD2. The CDR3 extends over 12 amino acids. The germline gives CDR1 WSHSY, CDR2 SAAADI. Trimming took 10 bases from V and 6 from J; bases not matched to a gene: 9.

The chain has TRBV14 and TRBJ2-2, with D unresolved. Between the trimmed V and J ends, which lost 4 bases and 0 bases, there was a span of 18 bases. The germline V gene has CDR1 SGHDN and CDR2 FVKESK. CDR3 size: 18 residues. CDR3 nucleotides: TGTGCCAGCAGCCGGCGGTCAGGATTTGCGTCGAACACCGGGGAGCTGTTTTTT. It encodes CASSRRSGFASNTGELFF.

The chain couples TRBV7-2 to TRBJ2-3; 9 bases match TRBD1. In germline, CDR1 is SGHTA, CDR2 FQGNSA. The CDR3 extends over 15 amino acids. V was pared by 5 bases and J by 3 bases, with 6 bases of the junction left unmatched. Here the CDR3 reads CASSLWGQGTDTQYF. The CDR3 DNA follows: TGTGCCAGCAGCCTGTGGGGACAGGGTACAGATACGCAGTATTTT.

The chain joins TRBV23-1 to TRBJ2-1; D may correspond to TRBD1 or TRBD2 (6 bases each). TRBV23-1 is known as an ORF, though its function is uncertain. The length of the CDR3 is 13 residues. The V and J ends lost 1 base and 9 bases respectively, with 10 bases between them. The CDR3 region has the DNA TGCGCCAGCAGTCAATGGGGGGCGGGTGAGCAGTTCTTC. Translated, it gives CASSQWGAGEQFF.

The chain recombines TRBV3-1 with TRBJ1-1; no firm D call. The V and J ends lost 0 bases and 3 bases respectively, with 8 bases between them. The CDR3 is made up of 14 amino acids. Germline V lookup: CDR1 LGHDT, CDR2 YNNKEL (reference sequence). CDR3 amino acids: CASSQDGRYTEAFF. DNA for the CDR3: TGTGCCAGCAGCCAAGATGGAAGGTACACTGAAGCTTTCTTT.

This chain connects TRBV6-2 or TRBV6-3 to TRBJ2-5, with 11 bases lining up with TRBD1. The CDR3 loop spans 14 amino acids. The germline CDR1 and CDR2 sequences are MNHEY and SVGEGT. Trimming took 6 bases from V and 4 from J; bases not matched to a gene: 4. CDR3 bases: TGTGCCAGCAGCAGGACAGGGGGCGGAGAGACCCAGTACTTC. It encodes CASSRTGGGETQYF.

This sequence joins TRBV6-5 and TRBJ1-2; TRBD1 is a possible D gene (5 bases). CDR3 length: 15 residues. V was pared by 4 bases and J by 0 bases, with 12 bases between. From germline, CDR1 is MNHEY and CDR2 SVGAGI. CDR3 sequence (DNA): TGTGCCAGCAGTTCCCGGGACTTAGCTAACTATGGCTACACCTTC. This gives the protein CASSSRDLANYGYTF.

The V and J genes are TRBV10-2 and TRBJ2-2; D possibly corresponds to TRBD1 (6 bases). The CDR3 is 14 residues long. CDR1 and CDR2 (germline): WSHSY, SAAADI. V shed 7 bases and J shed 5 bases, with 14 bases lying between them. The CDR3 sequence: CASTSGARTGELFF. The CDR3 DNA follows: TGCGCCAGCACTTCAGGGGCGAGGACCGGGGAGCTGTTTTTT.

V gene TRBV10-3 combines with J gene TRBJ2-5; 9 bases align to TRBD2. Losses at the gene ends were 6 bases for V and 0 bases for J; bases not matched to a gene: 5. The CDR3 consists of 15 residues. Germline CDR1 ENHRY, CDR2 SYGVKD. The CDR3 loop is CAIRRGGRNQETQYF. The DNA for the CDR3 is TGTGCCATCAGGCGGGGGGGCAGGAACCAAGAGACCCAGTACTTC.

V and J are TRBV4-3 and TRBJ2-6, with TRBD2 matching 8 bases. CDR1 LGHNA and CDR2 YSLEER come from the germline V gene. After removal of 4 bases from V and 4 bases from J, the junction contained 9 bases not matched to a gene. This CDR3 region has 17 residues. DNA for the CDR3: TGCGCCAGCAGCCCTCAACCCGGGGGGGCCGGGGCCAACGTCCTGACTTTC. Its translation is CASSPQPGGAGANVLTF.